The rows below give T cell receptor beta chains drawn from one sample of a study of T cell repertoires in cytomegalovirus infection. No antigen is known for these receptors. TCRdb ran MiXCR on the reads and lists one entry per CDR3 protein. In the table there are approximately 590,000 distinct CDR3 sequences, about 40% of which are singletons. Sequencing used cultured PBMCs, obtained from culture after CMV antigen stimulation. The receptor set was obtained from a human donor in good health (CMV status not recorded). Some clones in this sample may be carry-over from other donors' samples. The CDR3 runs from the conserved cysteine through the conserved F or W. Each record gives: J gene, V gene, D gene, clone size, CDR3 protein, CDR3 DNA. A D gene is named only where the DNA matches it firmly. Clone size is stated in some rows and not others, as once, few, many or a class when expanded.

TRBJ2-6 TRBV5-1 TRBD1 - CASSLEQGAGANVLTF TGCGCCAGCAGCTTGGAACAGGGGGCTGGGGCCAACGTCCTGACTTTC
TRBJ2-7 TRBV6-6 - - CASSYVSNQDEQYF TGTGCCAGCAGTTACGTCTCTAACCAGGACGAGCAGTACTTC
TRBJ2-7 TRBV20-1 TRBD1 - CSARQGAKDEQYF TGCAGTGCTAGACAGGGGGCGAAGGACGAGCAGTACTTC
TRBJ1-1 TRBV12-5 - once CASGLSPGAEAFF TGTGCTAGTGGTTTGAGCCCAGGGGCTGAAGCTTTCTTT
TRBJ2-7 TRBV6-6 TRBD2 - CASRGLAGRNYEQYF TGTGCCAGCAGGGGACTAGCGGGGAGAAACTACGAGCAGTACTTC
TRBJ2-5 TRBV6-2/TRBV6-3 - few CASSYSDQGETQYF TGTGCCAGCAGTTACTCGGACCAAGGAGAGACCCAGTACTTC
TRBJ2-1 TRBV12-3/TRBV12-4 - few CASSLIRWDGTRSYNEQFF TGTGCCAGCAGTTTAATTCGCTGGGATGGCACGCGCTCCTACAATGAGCAGTTCTTC
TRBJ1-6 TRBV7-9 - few CASSPGNPGNSPLHF TGTGCCAGCAGCCCGGGAAATCCGGGTAATTCACCCCTCCACTTT
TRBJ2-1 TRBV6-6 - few CATRRGQSSYNEQFF TGTGCCACCAGACGGGGGCAAAGCTCCTACAATGAGCAGTTCTTC
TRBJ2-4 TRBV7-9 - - CASSLVIGGVGNIQYF TGTGCCAGCAGCTTAGTTATCGGGGGAGTAGGAAACATTCAGTACTTC
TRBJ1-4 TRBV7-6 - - CASSSRRRNEKLFF TGTGCCAGCAGCTCGCGCAGACGGAATGAAAAACTGTTTTTT
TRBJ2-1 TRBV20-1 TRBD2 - CSARKPGLAGDNEQFF TGCAGTGCTAGAAAACCGGGACTAGCGGGTGACAATGAGCAGTTCTTC
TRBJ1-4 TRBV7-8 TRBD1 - CASSYVRDRGYEKLFF TGTGCCAGCAGCTACGTCCGGGACAGGGGGTACGAAAAACTGTTTTTT
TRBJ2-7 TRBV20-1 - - CSARDGRGPYEQYF TGCAGTGCTAGAGATGGCAGGGGTCCCTACGAGCAGTACTTC
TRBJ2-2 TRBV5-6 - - CASSWGPHTGELFF TGTGCCAGCAGCTGGGGCCCCCACACCGGGGAGCTGTTTTTT
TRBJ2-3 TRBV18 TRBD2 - CASSPRLAGSRRDTQYF TGTGCCAGCTCACCGAGGCTAGCGGGTTCCAGAAGAGATACGCAGTATTTT
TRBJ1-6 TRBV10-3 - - CAISGVRGGPDSPLHF TGTGCCATCAGTGGGGTCAGGGGAGGGCCGGATTCACCCCTCCACTTT
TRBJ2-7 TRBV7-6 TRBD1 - CASSPPGTGRYEQYF TGTGCCAGCAGCCCCCCCGGGACAGGGAGATACGAGCAGTACTTC
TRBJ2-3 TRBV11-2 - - CASSSKAPDTQYF TGTGCCAGCAGCTCAAAGGCACCAGATACGCAGTATTTT
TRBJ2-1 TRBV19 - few CASSITVNNEQFF TGTGCCAGTAGTATTACAGTTAACAATGAGCAGTTCTTC
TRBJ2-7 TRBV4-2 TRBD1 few CASSQDPGQGIYEQYF TGTGCCAGCAGCCAAGATCCGGGACAGGGGATTTACGAGCAGTACTTC
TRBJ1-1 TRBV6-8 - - CASSLGRDEAFF TGTGCCAGCAGTCTAGGCAGAGATGAAGCTTTCTTT
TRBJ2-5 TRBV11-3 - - CASSSRPGETQYF TGTGCCAGCAGCTCCCGTCCGGGGGAGACCCAGTACTTC
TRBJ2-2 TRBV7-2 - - CASSFWDGELFF TGTGCCAGCAGCTTTTGGGACGGGGAGCTGTTTTTT
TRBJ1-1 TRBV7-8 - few CASSPDRQMNTEAFF TGTGCCAGCAGCCCCGACCGCCAGATGAACACTGAAGCTTTCTTT
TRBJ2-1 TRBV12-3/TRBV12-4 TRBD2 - CATAGPPSGTYNEQFF TGTGCCACCGCTGGGCCCCCTAGCGGGACCTACAATGAGCAGTTCTTC
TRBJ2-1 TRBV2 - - CASSEDPSGAGDEQFF TGTGCCAGCAGTGAAGATCCTTCCGGGGCCGGGGATGAGCAGTTCTTC
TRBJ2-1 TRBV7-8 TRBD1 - CASSSTGGSRNEQFF TGTGCCAGCAGCTCTACAGGGGGGTCCCGGAATGAGCAGTTCTTC
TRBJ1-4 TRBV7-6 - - CASSQSRHPNEKLFF TGTGCCAGCAGCCAAAGTCGACACCCTAATGAAAAACTGTTTTTT
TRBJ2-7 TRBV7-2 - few CASSSRGAVSYEQYF TGTGCCAGCAGCTCAAGGGGGGCAGTAAGCTACGAGCAGTACTTC
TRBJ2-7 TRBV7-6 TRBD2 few CASSSGLAGVDEQYF TGTGCCAGCAGCTCGGGACTAGCGGGAGTGGACGAGCAGTACTTC
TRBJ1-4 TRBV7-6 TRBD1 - CASSAYRGANNEKLFF TGTGCCAGCAGCGCCTACAGGGGGGCGAATAATGAAAAACTGTTTTTT
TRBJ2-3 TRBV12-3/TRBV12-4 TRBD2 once CASSLGAGGFTDTQYF TGTGCCAGCAGTTTAGGCGCGGGGGGGTTCACAGATACGCAGTATTTT
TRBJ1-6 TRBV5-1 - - CASSLARSSDNSPLHF TGCGCCAGCAGCTTGGCCAGGAGTTCGGATAATTCACCCCTCCACTTT
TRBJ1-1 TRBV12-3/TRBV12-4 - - CASSPDYGGWDTEAFF TGTGCCAGCAGTCCCGATTACGGGGGCTGGGACACTGAAGCTTTCTTT
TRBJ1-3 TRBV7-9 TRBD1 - CAGGAGGFTTGNTIYF TGTGCCGGTGGGGCAGGGGGCTTCACTACTGGAAACACCATATATTTT
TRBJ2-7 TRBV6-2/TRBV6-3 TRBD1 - CASRRLSRTGQSNHAFYEQYF TGTGCCAGCAGACGACTCTCTCGGACAGGGCAAAGCAACCACGCGTTCTACGAGCAGTACTTC
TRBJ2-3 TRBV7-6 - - CASSPRLQGGTDTQYF TGTGCCAGCAGTCCTCGGTTACAGGGAGGCACAGATACGCAGTATTTT
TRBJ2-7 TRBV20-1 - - CSAQRGPADSYEQYF TGCAGTGCTCAAAGGGGACCAGCGGACTCCTACGAGCAGTACTTC
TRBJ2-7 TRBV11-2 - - CASSRGQYYEQYF TGTGCCAGCAGCCGCGGACAGTACTACGAGCAGTACTTC
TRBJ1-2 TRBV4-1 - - CASSQDRGSYANGYTF TGCGCCAGCAGCCAAGATCGCGGCAGCTATGCAAATGGCTACACCTTC
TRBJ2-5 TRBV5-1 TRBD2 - CASSLGYGGARETQYF TGCGCCAGCAGCTTGGGGTACGGGGGGGCCCGGGAGACCCAGTACTTC
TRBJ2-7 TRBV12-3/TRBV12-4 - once CASSTRTVLYEQYF TGTGCCAGCAGTACCCGGACGGTCCTCTACGAGCAGTACTTC
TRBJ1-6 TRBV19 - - CASKPPGARSYNSPLHF TGTGCCAGTAAGCCACCAGGGGCTCGAAGCTATAATTCACCCCTCCACTTT
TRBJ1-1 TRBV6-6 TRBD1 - CASTTDRGMNTEAFF TGTGCCAGCACCACGGACAGGGGGATGAACACTGAAGCTTTCTTT
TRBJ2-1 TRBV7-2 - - CASSLREPSSYNEQFF TGTGCCAGCAGCTTACGGGAACCCAGCTCCTACAATGAGCAGTTCTTC
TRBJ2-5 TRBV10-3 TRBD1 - CATGQGLWETQYF TGTGCCACTGGACAGGGCTTGTGGGAGACCCAGTACTTC
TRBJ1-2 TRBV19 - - CASSRQALEDYGYTF TGTGCCAGTAGTAGACAGGCGTTAGAGGACTATGGCTACACCTTC
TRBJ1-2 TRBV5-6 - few CASVPGSRANYGYTF TGTGCCAGCGTCCCGGGGTCCAGAGCAAACTATGGCTACACCTTC
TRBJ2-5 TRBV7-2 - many CASSLAPTSIETQYF TGTGCCAGCAGCTTAGCCCCTACTAGCATAGAGACCCAGTACTTC
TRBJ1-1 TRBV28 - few CASTEGNAGNTEAFF TGTGCCAGCACCGAAGGGAACGCGGGGAACACTGAAGCTTTCTTT
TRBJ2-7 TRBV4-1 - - CASSHPDGPYEQYF TGCGCCAGCAGCCACCCGGACGGACCCTACGAGCAGTACTTC
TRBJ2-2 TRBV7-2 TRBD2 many CASSLRTGLSSTGELFF TGTGCCAGCAGCCTCCGGACGGGACTATCTTCCACCGGGGAGCTGTTTTTT
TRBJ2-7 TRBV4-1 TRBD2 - CASSQERAGATYEQYF TGCGCCAGCAGCCAAGAACGAGCGGGAGCCACCTACGAGCAGTACTTC